Listed below are T cell receptor beta chains from one sample, sequenced in a study of T cell changes during pregnancy in multiple sclerosis. Using immunoSEQ multiplex PCR, the repertoire was profiled, and TCRdb retains in-frame clones only, with some absent. The sample has approximately 85,000 clones; 85% to 95% are singletons. The source material was peripheral blood, sampled in the third trimester of pregnancy. These receptor sequences come from a female donor with multiple sclerosis, enrolled in a pregnancy study. CDR3s include the opening cysteine and the closing phenylalanine or tryptophan. The D gene is left open where the match is weak. Rows give clone size only sometimes, using once, few, many, or a class for an expanded clone.

clone size: .
V gene: TRBV5-4
CDR3 length: 14
D gene: TRBD1
J gene: TRBJ1-1
CDR3 DNA: TGTGCCAGCAGCTTTTCGGACAGGGGTGGAGAAGCTTTCTTT
CDR3 protein: CASSFSDRGGEAFF

clone size: .
V gene: TRBV4-2
CDR3 length: 17
D gene: .
J gene: TRBJ2-7
CDR3 DNA: TGTGCCAGCAGCGACAGGGGACTACTTGATGATTCCTACGAGCAGTACTTC
CDR3 protein: CASSDRGLLDDSYEQYF

clone size: .
V gene: TRBV30
CDR3 length: 14
D gene: TRBD2
J gene: TRBJ2-2
CDR3 DNA: TGTGCCTGGGGGGGACTAATGAACACCGGGGAGCTGTTTTTT
CDR3 protein: CAWGGLMNTGELFF

clone size: .
V gene: TRBV19
CDR3 length: 15
D gene: TRBD1
J gene: TRBJ1-5
CDR3 DNA: TGTGCCAGTAGTTCAGGAACAGGGGGTAATCAGCCCCAGCATTTT
CDR3 protein: CASSSGTGGNQPQHF

clone size: .
V gene: TRBV29-1
CDR3 length: 12
D gene: .
J gene: TRBJ1-2
CDR3 DNA: TGCAGCGTTGAAGGAGGGAGTTATGGCTACACCTTC
CDR3 protein: CSVEGGSYGYTF

clone size: .
V gene: TRBV29-1
CDR3 length: 16
D gene: .
J gene: TRBJ2-5
CDR3 DNA: TGCAGCGTTGAACCCATCATCGGGGGAATCCAAGAGACCCAGTACTTC
CDR3 protein: CSVEPIIGGIQETQYF

clone size: .
V gene: TRBV2
CDR3 length: 13
D gene: .
J gene: TRBJ2-1
CDR3 DNA: TGTGCCAGCTTCGGAGGCTCCTACAATGAGCAGTTCTTC
CDR3 protein: CASFGGSYNEQFF

clone size: .
V gene: TRBV4-2
CDR3 length: 16
D gene: .
J gene: TRBJ1-1
CDR3 DNA: TGTGCCAGCAGCCAAGTGGGGGAGGGGATGAACACTGAAGCTTTCTTT
CDR3 protein: CASSQVGEGMNTEAFF

clone size: .
V gene: TRBV11-2
CDR3 length: 15
D gene: .
J gene: TRBJ2-3
CDR3 DNA: TGTGCCAGCAGCTTAGGACTAGTAGGTACAGATACGCAGTATTTT
CDR3 protein: CASSLGLVGTDTQYF

clone size: .
V gene: TRBV7-6
CDR3 length: 16
D gene: TRBD1
J gene: TRBJ1-2
CDR3 DNA: TGTGCCAGCAGCTTAGAGACAGGGGCTTTTCTCCATGGCTACACCTTC
CDR3 protein: CASSLETGAFLHGYTF

clone size: .
V gene: TRBV5-8
CDR3 length: 16
D gene: TRBD2
J gene: TRBJ2-1
CDR3 DNA: TGTGCCAGCAGCAGGACCCGACTAGCGGGGGCGAGTGAGCAGTTCTTC
CDR3 protein: CASSRTRLAGASEQFF

clone size: .
V gene: TRBV6-5
CDR3 length: 16
D gene: .
J gene: TRBJ2-5
CDR3 DNA: TGTGCCAGCAGTTACTCCGGGGCCAGGGGCCAAGAGACCCAGTACTTC
CDR3 protein: CASSYSGARGQETQYF

clone size: .
V gene: TRBV6-1
CDR3 length: 15
D gene: .
J gene: TRBJ2-1
CDR3 DNA: TGTGCCAGCAGTGAAGCGCTATATTCCTACAATGAGCAGTTCTTC
CDR3 protein: CASSEALYSYNEQFF

clone size: .
V gene: TRBV27
CDR3 length: 15
D gene: TRBD1
J gene: TRBJ1-1
CDR3 DNA: TGTGCCAGCAGTTCCGCAGGGGGAGGGAACACTGAAGCTTTCTTT
CDR3 protein: CASSSAGGGNTEAFF

clone size: .
V gene: TRBV11-1
CDR3 length: 16
D gene: .
J gene: TRBJ1-3
CDR3 DNA: TGTGCCAGCAGCACCATCGGACAGAGCTCTGGAAACACCATATATTTT
CDR3 protein: CASSTIGQSSGNTIYF

clone size: .
V gene: TRBV20-1
CDR3 length: 11
D gene: .
J gene: TRBJ1-6
CDR3 DNA: TGCAGTGCTAGGGGGCCCGCCTCCCTCCACTTT
CDR3 protein: CSARGPASLHF

clone size: .
V gene: TRBV19
CDR3 length: 16
D gene: TRBD1
J gene: TRBJ1-1
CDR3 DNA: TGTGCCAGTAGCCCACAGGGGGTAATTATGAACACTGAAGCTTTCTTT
CDR3 protein: CASSPQGVIMNTEAFF

clone size: .
V gene: TRBV19
CDR3 length: 16
D gene: .
J gene: TRBJ1-1
CDR3 DNA: TGTGCCAGTAAGAGGTTTGGTAGGTTCTGGAACACTGAAGCTTTCTTT
CDR3 protein: CASKRFGRFWNTEAFF

clone size: .
V gene: TRBV7-3
CDR3 length: 13
D gene: TRBD1
J gene: TRBJ2-7
CDR3 DNA: TGTGCCAGCAGCCCAGGACAGGGGGCTTTTCAGTACTTC
CDR3 protein: CASSPGQGAFQYF

clone size: .
V gene: TRBV7-7
CDR3 length: 15
D gene: TRBD2
J gene: TRBJ2-1
CDR3 DNA: TGTGCTAGCAGCTTAAGACTAGCCGCATACAATGAGCAGTTCTTC
CDR3 protein: CASSLRLAAYNEQFF

clone size: .
V gene: TRBV27
CDR3 length: 13
D gene: .
J gene: TRBJ1-1
CDR3 DNA: TGTGCCAGCAGTTTGACTGCGAACACTGAAGCTTTCTTT
CDR3 protein: CASSLTANTEAFF

clone size: .
V gene: TRBV6-5
CDR3 length: 14
D gene: TRBD1
J gene: TRBJ1-1
CDR3 DNA: TGTGCCAGCAGTTATTCCCGGACAGGGCTCGAAGCTTTCTTT
CDR3 protein: CASSYSRTGLEAFF

clone size: .
V gene: TRBV15
CDR3 length: 14
D gene: .
J gene: TRBJ2-2
CDR3 DNA: TGTGCCACCAGCAGAGACAGGTTCCCAGGGGAGCTGTTTTTT
CDR3 protein: CATSRDRFPGELFF

clone size: few
V gene: TRBV10-3
CDR3 length: 13
D gene: .
J gene: TRBJ1-6
CDR3 DNA: TGTGCCATCAGCGGGATCTTGGATTCACCCCTCCACTTT
CDR3 protein: CAISGILDSPLHF

clone size: .
V gene: TRBV6-5
CDR3 length: 16
D gene: .
J gene: TRBJ2-7
CDR3 DNA: TGTGCCAGCAGTTACACCCGGGACACCCTCTCCTACGAGCAGTACTTC
CDR3 protein: CASSYTRDTLSYEQYF

clone size: .
V gene: TRBV5-1
CDR3 length: 16
D gene: TRBD1
J gene: TRBJ2-7
CDR3 DNA: TGCGCCAGCAGCTTGGAAGTATCCGGACAGGGCCACGAGCAGTACTTC
CDR3 protein: CASSLEVSGQGHEQYF

clone size: once
V gene: TRBV2
CDR3 length: 19
D gene: TRBD1
J gene: TRBJ2-7
CDR3 DNA: TGTGCCAGCAGTGAGAGAGTAGGGACAGCCTACTTTCTATCCTACGAGCAGTACTTC
CDR3 protein: CASSERVGTAYFLSYEQYF

clone size: .
V gene: TRBV9
CDR3 length: 16
D gene: TRBD1
J gene: TRBJ2-3
CDR3 DNA: TGTGCCAGCAGCGAGACAGGGGGCGCAGGGACAGATACGCAGTATTTT
CDR3 protein: CASSETGGAGTDTQYF

clone size: .
V gene: TRBV6-1
CDR3 length: 17
D gene: .
J gene: TRBJ2-3
CDR3 DNA: TGTGCCAGCAGTGCTACCCCCGGGACTCCCGGGGCAGATACGCAGTATTTT
CDR3 protein: CASSATPGTPGADTQYF

clone size: .
V gene: TRBV7-2
CDR3 length: 16
D gene: TRBD2
J gene: TRBJ2-3
CDR3 DNA: TGTGCCAGCAGCTTAGGTCCGCGGCGGGGGGTGGATACGCAGTATTTT
CDR3 protein: CASSLGPRRGVDTQYF

clone size: .
V gene: TRBV15
CDR3 length: 18
D gene: .
J gene: TRBJ1-1
CDR3 DNA: TGTGCCACCAGCAGAGTAGTTCCCTCTCTATCCCTCATCACCGAAGCTTTCTTT
CDR3 protein: CATSRVVPSLSLITEAFF

clone size: .
V gene: TRBV9
CDR3 length: 15
D gene: .
J gene: TRBJ2-2
CDR3 DNA: TGTGCCAGCAGCCTCTCGGGGGTCGGCACCGGGGAGCTGTTTTTT
CDR3 protein: CASSLSGVGTGELFF

clone size: .
V gene: TRBV23-1
CDR3 length: 16
D gene: .
J gene: TRBJ1-1
CDR3 DNA: TGCGCCAGCAGCCCCCCAGGCGGGGTAGCTAACACTGAAGCTTTCTTT
CDR3 protein: CASSPPGGVANTEAFF

clone size: .
V gene: TRBV30
CDR3 length: 13
D gene: .
J gene: TRBJ1-1
CDR3 DNA: TGTGCCTGGACCCAGGGCTTGGGGACTGAAGCTTTCTTT
CDR3 protein: CAWTQGLGTEAFF

clone size: .
V gene: TRBV27
CDR3 length: 17
D gene: .
J gene: TRBJ1-1
CDR3 DNA: TGTGCCAGCAGTTTATCGTGGCCAGGGGCCATGAACACTGAAGCTTTCTTT
CDR3 protein: CASSLSWPGAMNTEAFF

clone size: .
V gene: TRBV5-1
CDR3 length: 13
D gene: .
J gene: TRBJ2-5
CDR3 DNA: TGCGCCAGCAGCTTGGGGCAGTGGGAGACCCAGTACTTC
CDR3 protein: CASSLGQWETQYF

clone size: once
V gene: TRBV9
CDR3 length: 13
D gene: TRBD1
J gene: TRBJ2-1
CDR3 DNA: TGTGCCAGCAGCCCGGGACAGGGTAATGAGCAGTTCTTC
CDR3 protein: CASSPGQGNEQFF

clone size: .
V gene: TRBV4-2
CDR3 length: 20
D gene: TRBD2
J gene: TRBJ2-3
CDR3 DNA: TGTGCCAGCAGCCATACCCCTGTGACTAGCGGGGGGTTTCGCACAGATACGCAGTATTTT
CDR3 protein: CASSHTPVTSGGFRTDTQYF

clone size: .
V gene: TRBV7-9
CDR3 length: 14
D gene: .
J gene: TRBJ2-3
CDR3 DNA: TGTGCCAGCAGCTCTCCACTAGTGCGAGATACGCAGTATTTT
CDR3 protein: CASSSPLVRDTQYF

clone size: .
V gene: TRBV6-1
CDR3 length: 13
D gene: .
J gene: TRBJ1-4
CDR3 DNA: TGTGCCAGCAGTGAAGGGGCCCATGAAAAACTGTTTTTT
CDR3 protein: CASSEGAHEKLFF

clone size: .
V gene: TRBV7-2
CDR3 length: 15
D gene: TRBD2
J gene: TRBJ2-3
CDR3 DNA: TGTGCCAGCAGCTTCGGGGGGTCGGGCACAGATACGCAGTATTTT
CDR3 protein: CASSFGGSGTDTQYF

clone size: .
V gene: TRBV4-2
CDR3 length: 12
D gene: TRBD2
J gene: TRBJ2-5
CDR3 DNA: TGTGCCAGCAGCCGGCGGGGGGAGACCCAGTACTTC
CDR3 protein: CASSRRGETQYF

clone size: .
V gene: TRBV7-3
CDR3 length: 16
D gene: .
J gene: TRBJ1-1
CDR3 DNA: TGTGCCAGCAGCTTAACGCCCTCGGGGGAGAACACTGAAGCTTTCTTT
CDR3 protein: CASSLTPSGENTEAFF

clone size: .
V gene: TRBV13
CDR3 length: 14
D gene: .
J gene: TRBJ2-7
CDR3 DNA: TGTGCCAGCAGCACGGGACTCCATTTGGACGAGCAGTACTTC
CDR3 protein: CASSTGLHLDEQYF

clone size: .
V gene: TRBV5-4
CDR3 length: 16
D gene: TRBD2
J gene: TRBJ2-5
CDR3 DNA: TGTGCCAGCAACTTCATAGCGGGGGGGCCTCAAGAGACCCAGTACTTC
CDR3 protein: CASNFIAGGPQETQYF